The 23 T cell receptor beta chains below come from one sample, sequenced in a study of CD8+ T cells in alopecia areata. The study sorted pooled cutaneous lymph node cells by CD4, CD8alpha, NKG2D, NKG2ACE and other markers. Sequencing used cDNA as its template, made by extracting RNA and reverse transcribing it. Clones were read by immunoSEQ multiplex PCR, and TCRdb kept only the in-frame ones, dropping some. Observed in the sample are over 250,000 clones, none of them singletons. What was sequenced was CD4+ T cells sorted from a lymph node. The receptors stem from a C3H/HeJ mouse with alopecia areata. The strain is characterized by the MHC haplotype H2-k.

In the case of this clone: These gene names are mouse names. The read gets to within 4 residues of the CDR3 end, and the germline J gene fills in the rest. The chain has TRBV13-3 and TRBJ2-2, with a tentative D call TRBD1 (5 bases). Germline V gene lookup returns CDR1 NNHDY and CDR2 SYVADS. This CDR3 spans 13 amino acids. Trimming removed 3 bases from V and 4 bases from J, with 7 bases in between. CDR3 sequence: CASSGRGTGQLYF. The DNA read from the CDR3 is TGTGCCAGCAGTGGAAGGGGCACCGGG.

As regards this clone: Each gene name is a mouse one. CDR3 sequence: CTCSAEGLGGRYAEQFF. The DNA read from the CDR3 is TGCACCTGCAGTGCAGAGGGACTGGGGGGGCGCTATGCT. V usage is TRBV1 and J usage is TRBJ2-1; 14 bases align to TRBD2. The DNA ends 4 residues before the CDR3 does, and the rest of the CDR3 is filled in from the germline J gene. The germline gives CDR1 NSQYPW, CDR2 LRSPGD (reference sequence). J lost 3 bases, V lost 0 bases, and 1 base had no gene match. The CDR3 extends over 17 amino acids. The full variable domain, in which reference TRBV1 and TRBJ2-1 provide the parts outside the CDR3, is VTLLEQNPRWRLVPRGQAVNLRCILKNSQYPWMSWYQQDLQKQLQWLFTLRSPGDKEVKSLPGADYLATRVTDTELRLQVANMSQGRTLYCTCSAEGLGGRYAEQFFGPGTRLTVL.

This clone was seen a handful of times. Gene labels here are mouse ones. The read ends 4 residues early relative to the CDR3; the germline J gene fills the gap. The V gene is TRBV13-2, the J gene TRBJ2-3, with D perhaps TRBD1 (5 bases). This CDR3 contains 14 residues. Trimming cost V 5 bases and J 0 bases, with 10 bases left between them. Germline values: CDR1 NNHNN, CDR2 SYGAGS (reference sequence). The CDR3 region is CASGDNYSAETLYF. The CDR3 DNA, read in part, is TGTGCCAGCGGGGACAATTATAGTGCAGAA.

As regards this clone: The germline and genes are mouse ones. The CDR3 end falls 4 residues outside the read, so it is completed with the germline J gene. Distinct nucleotide sequences in the sample also encode this CDR3. The rearrangement joins TRBV13-1 to TRBJ2-7; 8 nucleotides match TRBD2. The V segment lost 2 bases and the J segment 3 bases; nucleotides outside the gene matches: 1. CDR1 and CDR2 from the germline V gene are NSHNY and SYGAGN. This CDR3 comprises 13 residues. The CDR3 here is CASSELGVYEQYF. The covered CDR3 bases are TGTGCCAGCAGTGAACTGGGGGTCTAT.

This clone has more than one count but fewer than ten. The gene symbols are mouse symbols. The read terminates 4 residues ahead of where the CDR3 ends, so the germline J gene completes it. The chain uses TRBV5 and TRBJ2-4, with D hard to call. CDR1 and CDR2 from the germline V gene are LGHNA and YNLKQL (reference sequence). The CDR3 extends over 12 amino acids. The DNA read from the CDR3 is TGTGCCAGCAGCCAAGACAGAAAC. Its protein is CASSQDRN. Given in full, the CDR3 is CASSQDRNTLYF.

Details on this clone: Gene names refer to mouse genes. Coverage ceases 4 residues before the CDR3 finishes, and the germline J gene fills in the end. The same CDR3 arises from other DNA sequences in this sample as well. The chain couples TRBV13-2 to TRBJ2-3, with 8 bases aligning to TRBD1. Looked up from germline, CDR1 is NNHNN and CDR2 is SYGAGS (reference sequence). The CDR3 has 15 residues. Trimming removed 6 bases from V and 0 bases from J; junction bases left unmatched: 6. The chain's CDR3 is CASAPTGASAETLYF. The covered CDR3 bases are TGTGCCAGCGCTCCGACAGGGGCCAGTGCAGAA.

This clone was found a few times. Gene names are mouse gene names. The read stops 4 residues short of the end of the CDR3; the missing end is completed from the germline J gene. This sequence joins TRBV14 and TRBJ2-7; the D is unclear. The CDR3 has 12 residues. In germline, CDR1 is SGHDT, CDR2 FRDEAV. The CDR3 bases that were read are TGTGCCAGCAGTCCTGACAATTAT. It is translated as CASSPDNY. The whole CDR3 protein is CASSPDNYEQYF.

Points on this clone: The genes are named according to mouse. CDR3 loop: CASSQGQTWDTQYF. The DNA read from the CDR3 is TGTGCCAGCAGCCAGGGACAGACATGGGAC. The chain carries TRBV5 and TRBJ2-5, with 7 positions matching TRBD1. The read gets to within 4 residues of the CDR3 end, and the germline J gene fills in the rest. The CDR3 has 14 amino acids. Per germline, CDR1 LGHNA and CDR2 YNLKQL (reference sequence).

This clone was observed a handful of times. The gene names given are mouse names. The sequence runs out 4 residues before the end of the CDR3; the remainder is reconstructed from the germline J gene. The chain couples TRBV31 to TRBJ2-1; TRBD2 is a possible D gene (7 bases). Germline values: CDR1 GKSSPN, CDR2 SITVG. The CDR3 is made up of 15 amino acids. With 0 bases removed from V and 2 bases from J, the gap between germline ends came to 11 bases. Incomplete CDR3 DNA: TGTGCCTGGAGTCTAGGGGGGCGCGACTATGCT. Translation gives CAWSLGGRDYA. The full CDR3 is CAWSLGGRDYAEQFF.

In this sample, this clone turned up a few times. Gene names and germline refer to mouse. CDR3 residues: CASGETGGDEQYF. The CDR3 bases that were read are TGTGCCAGCGGTGAAACTGGGGGAGAT. This chain links TRBV13-2 with TRBJ2-7; 8 nucleotides match TRBD2. The CDR3 end lies 4 residues beyond the end of the read and is filled in from the germline J gene. Germline CDR1 is NNHNN and CDR2 is SYGAGS (reference sequence). The CDR3 spans 13 residues.

Worth noting for this clone: The gene names given are mouse names. The CDR3 goes on 4 residues after the read ends, and that part is filled in from the germline J gene. The chain has TRBV1 and TRBJ2-7; D is possibly TRBD2 (5 bases). This CDR3 has 14 residues. Germline V gives CDR1 NSQYPW, CDR2 LRSPGD (reference sequence). V was cut by 1 base and J by 1 base, with 8 bases left in between. The CDR3 sequence: CTCSAGMGSYEQYF. The sequenced part of the CDR3 DNA is TGCACCTGCAGTGCAGGAATGGGGTCCTAT.

Remarks on this clone: The gene symbols are mouse symbols. Read data end 4 residues before the CDR3 end; the end is taken from the germline J gene. The chain combines TRBV1 with TRBJ2-2; D call uncertain. The V gene lost 0 bases and the J gene lost 0 bases, with 8 bases spanning the gap. This CDR3 region has 16 residues. CDR1 and CDR2 from the germline V gene are NSQYPW and LRSPGD (reference sequence). CDR3: CTCSADARANTGQLYF. CDR3 DNA, as far as it was read: TGCACCTGCAGTGCAGATGCCAGAGCAAACACCGGG.

This clone has ten or more counts. Any gene name here is a mouse gene name. With the read ending 4 residues before the CDR3 end, the germline J gene is used to fill in that end. V gene TRBV13-1 combines with J gene TRBJ1-1; D remains ambiguous. The CDR3 consists of 12 residues. CDR1 and CDR2 from the germline V gene are NSHNY and SYGAGN. Partial CDR3 DNA: TGTGCCAGCAGTGATGAACAGCCA. It encodes CASSDEQP. The entire CDR3 is CASSDEQPEVFF.

Comments on this clone: A much larger clone lies a single base off, so this may be a read error. Mouse gene names and germline throughout. The read terminates 4 residues ahead of where the CDR3 ends, so the germline J gene completes it. V usage is TRBV1 and J usage is TRBJ1-1; no clear D. V lost 1 base, J lost 4 bases, and 4 bases lay in between. The germline V gene encodes CDR1 NSQYPW and CDR2 LRSPGD (reference sequence). This CDR3 is built from 12 residues. CDR3 loop: CTCSAGVTEVFF. The sequenced CDR3 bases are TGCACCTGCAGTGCAGGGGTCACA.

Comments on this clone: Gene and germline names: mouse. The DNA ends 4 residues before the CDR3 does, and the rest of the CDR3 is filled in from the germline J gene. This chain connects TRBV5 to TRBJ2-1; tentatively, D is TRBD1 (5 bases). Trimming took off 3 bases at V and 1 base at J, with 10 bases between the two ends. This CDR3 has 15 amino acids. The germline V gene encodes CDR1 LGHNA and CDR2 YNLKQL (reference sequence). The sequenced CDR3 bases are TGTGCCAGCAGCCACAGGGAAACAAACTATGCT. Its protein is CASSHRETNYA. The CDR3 as a whole reads CASSHRETNYAEQFF.

The table lists this clone with a few counts. All gene names here are mouse names. With the read ending 4 residues before the CDR3 end, the germline J gene is used to fill in that end. The chain has TRBV13-3 and TRBJ2-4; D gene unclear. The CDR3 runs 14 residues. Trimming removed 1 base at V and 1 base at J, with 7 bases between. The V gene's germline CDR1 is NNHDY and CDR2 SYVADS. The CDR3 region is CASSDSPGQNTLYF. Partial CDR3 DNA: TGTGCCAGCAGTGATTCCCCAGGTCAAAAC.

Worth noting for this clone: The genes and germline here are from mouse. The CDR3 end lies 4 residues beyond the end of the read and is filled in from the germline J gene. The V and J genes are TRBV19 and TRBJ2-7, with TRBD1 identical over 12 bases. The V gene's germline CDR1 is FNHDT and CDR2 SITEND (reference sequence). This CDR3 region has 14 residues. This chain's CDR3 is CASSTGTGGHEQYF. CDR3 bases read: TGTGCCAGCAGCACCGGGACAGGGGGCCAT.

Turning to this clone: Gene names follow the mouse nomenclature. The read comes to an end 4 residues before the CDR3 does, leaving the germline J gene to fill in the end. The genes are TRBV13-1 and TRBJ2-7; TRBD1 agrees at 9 bases. Germline CDR1 NSHNY, CDR2 SYGAGN. Trimming cost V 4 bases and J 0 bases; bases outside gene matches: 2. This CDR3 spans 14 amino acids. Partial CDR3 DNA: TGTGCCAGCAGTCGGGACAGGGCCTCCTAT. It yields the protein CASSRDRASY. The whole CDR3 reads CASSRDRASYEQYF.

This clone came up a few times. Gene names and germline refer to mouse. Sequencing ends 4 residues short of the CDR3 end; the germline J gene provides the rest. The chain employs TRBV13-2 and TRBJ2-7, with 10 positions matching TRBD2. V lost 5 bases, J lost 2 bases, and 4 bases stayed unmatched. Per germline, CDR1 NNHNN and CDR2 SYGAGS (reference sequence). This CDR3 region has 14 residues. CDR3 DNA (partial): TGTGCCAGCGGGACGACTGGGGGGCCCTAT. Its protein is CASGTTGGPY. The full CDR3 protein is CASGTTGGPYEQYF.

This clone was picked up many times. The gene symbols are mouse symbols. The CDR3 extends 4 residues past the end of the read, so its final part is completed from the germline J gene. The rearrangement links TRBV13-3 to TRBJ1-2, with D tentatively TRBD1 (5 bases). V lost 2 bases and J 2 bases, leaving 7 bases between the germline ends. Germline V CDR1 and CDR2: NNHDY, SYVADS. The CDR3 covers 13 residues. CDR3 in amino acids: CASSEEGNSDYTF. CDR3 bases read: TGTGCCAGCAGTGAGGAGGGGAACTCC.

About this clone itself: Gene labels here are mouse ones. The DNA ends 4 residues before the CDR3 does, and the rest of the CDR3 is filled in from the germline J gene. This rearrangement joins TRBV31 to TRBJ2-5; the match to TRBD2 covers 12 bases. The CDR3 is made up of 15 amino acids. The V and J ends lost 1 base and 3 bases, in that order; junction bases with no gene match: 2. The germline CDR1 and CDR2 sequences are GKSSPN and SITVG. Here the CDR3 reads CAWSRGLGGQDTQYF. The sequenced part of the CDR3 DNA is TGTGCCTGGAGTCGCGGACTGGGGGGGCAAGAC.

This clone was found a few times. The listed genes are named as in mouse. The read finishes 4 residues shy of the CDR3 end, and the germline J gene is used to complete it. Other nucleotide sequences from this sample produce the same CDR3. V is TRBV13-1 and J is TRBJ2-7, with TRBD2 matching over 12 bases. The V gene's germline CDR1 is NSHNY and CDR2 SYGAGN. This CDR3 contains 14 residues. The CDR3 bases that were read are TGTGCCAGCAGCGTCGGGACTGGGGGGTAT. Encoded protein: CASSVGTGGY. The whole CDR3 sequence reads CASSVGTGGYEQYF.

A few counts support this clone. These gene names are mouse names. This chain's CDR3 is CTCSARTNYAEQFF. The covered CDR3 bases are TGCACCTGCAGTGCCAGAACGAACTATGCT. The rearrangement links TRBV1 to TRBJ2-1; D unresolved. The read stops 4 residues short of the end of the CDR3; the missing end is completed from the germline J gene. CDR1 NSQYPW and CDR2 LRSPGD come from the germline V gene (reference sequence). Trimming took 3 bases from V and 1 from J, leaving 7 bases between them. CDR3 length: 14 amino acids.